This TCR beta chain was identified during a study of cytomegalovirus exposure and HLA in healthy donors. The wider study: Within the Caucasian-associated ancestry cluster were more than 75% of the roughly 400 genotyped donors. Whole-study results and caveats: In a later analysis, specific HLA alleles were associated with 15,000 to 20,000 TCR beta sequences at a 0.05 false discovery rate.

The PCR employed 60 Vbeta primers together with 13 Jbeta primers. Here immunoSEQ multiplex PCR was the method, and the copy in TCRdb shows in-frame clones only, minus some. The table shows roughly 100,000 clones, with 71% occurring only once. V lost 3 bases, J lost 8 bases, and 16 bases lay in between. Germline assignment: CDR1 MRHNA and CDR2 SNTAGT. The CDR3 has 14 amino acids. This clone was counted only a few times. Its target is not known. Other DNA sequences in this specimen translate into the identical CDR3. The chain recombines TRBV6-4 with TRBJ1-1; maybe TRBD1 (6 bases). The clonotype was recovered from a female donor in good health and CMV-seronegative. The source material was PBMCs. This CDR3 is CASSEGGPGTEAFF. As DNA, the CDR3 is TGTGCCAGCAGTGAAGGGGGACCAGGGACAGAAGCTTTCTTT.